This T cell receptor (beta chain) was captured in a study of technical replicates of blood from several donors. Trimming cost V 3 bases and J 5 bases, with 13 bases left between them. Germline assignment: CDR1 LNHDA and CDR2 SQIVND (reference sequence). The CDR3 is 14 residues long. The table came from immunoSEQ multiplex PCR; TCRdb's copy has only in-frame clones and leaves some out. The top ten clones hold 0.27% of a sample with approximately 85,000 clones, 92% of them seen once. The sample was T cells isolated from PBMCs. The chain couples TRBV19 to TRBJ1-2; no clear D gene. The clonotype originates from a human donor in good health. CDR3 region: CASSIFGGTYGYTF. CDR3 bases: TGTGCCAGTAGTATTTTCGGCGGTACTTATGGCTACACCTTC.